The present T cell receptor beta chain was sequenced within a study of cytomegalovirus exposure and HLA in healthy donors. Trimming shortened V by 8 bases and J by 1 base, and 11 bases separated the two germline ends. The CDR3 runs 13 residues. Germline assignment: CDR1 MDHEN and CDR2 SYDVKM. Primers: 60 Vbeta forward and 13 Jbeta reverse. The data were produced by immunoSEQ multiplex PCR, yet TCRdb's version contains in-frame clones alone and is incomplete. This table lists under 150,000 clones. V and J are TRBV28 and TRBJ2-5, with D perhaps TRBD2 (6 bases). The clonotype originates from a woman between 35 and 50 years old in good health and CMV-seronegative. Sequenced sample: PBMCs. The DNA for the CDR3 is TGTGCCAGCGTCCTGGGGGGCCAAGAGACCCAGTACTTC. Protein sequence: CASVLGGQETQYF.